The 21 T cell receptor beta chains presented below share a single source sample, sequenced in a study of a mutant IDH1 vaccine in newly diagnosed glioma. Time point described: week 47, end of study. Each dose delivered 300 ug of mutant IDH1 20-mer peptide subcutaneously with imiquimod. The repertoire was sequenced with immunoSEQ multiplex PCR; TCRdb's copy has only in-frame clones and lacks some. The table lists over 30,000 clones, about 93% of them singletons, with 5.1% in the top ten. For these TCRs, the target antigens are not known. The specimen was PBMCs, collected from a glioma patient whose treatment included an IDH1 peptide vaccine. The receptors originated from a woman in her 40s with glioma.

The chain carries TRBV5-1 and TRBJ2-5, with a weak D call TRBD2 (6 bases). V was trimmed by 0 bases and J by 2 bases, leaving 11 bases between them. CDR1 and CDR2 (germline): SGHRS, YFSETQ. The CDR3 has 15 residues. This CDR3 reads CASSLATGEQETQYF. The CDR3 nucleotides read TGCGCCAGCAGCTTGGCCACGGGGGAGCAAGAGACCCAGTACTTC.

The rearrangement links TRBV11-2 to TRBJ1-1, with 7 bases matching TRBD1. The J segment lost 2 bases and the V segment lost 3 bases, leaving 6 bases of the junction unmatched. This CDR3 contains 15 residues. Per the germline V gene, CDR1 is SGHAT and CDR2 is FQNNGV. CDR3 protein: CASSLEGAPNTEAFF. In DNA form, the CDR3 reads TGTGCCAGCAGCTTGGAGGGGGCTCCTAACACTGAAGCTTTCTTT.

The genes are TRBV5-1 and TRBJ2-7; possibly TRBD1 for D (5 bases). Germline values: CDR1 SGHRS, CDR2 YFSETQ. V gave up 4 bases and J gave up 3 bases, with 14 bases separating them. The CDR3 contains 14 residues. The CDR3 loop is CASSPSRALYEQYF. The DNA for the CDR3 is TGCGCCAGCAGCCCCAGCAGGGCCCTCTACGAGCAGTACTTC. Supplemented by reference TRBV5-1 and TRBJ2-7, the full variable domain reads KAGVTQTPRYLIKTRGQQVTLSCSPISGHRSVSWYQQTPGQGLQFLFEYFSETQRNKGNFPGRFSGRQFSNSRSEMNVSTLELGDSALYLCASSPSRALYEQYFGPGTRLTVT.

This chain connects TRBV7-2 to TRBJ2-7; 11 positions match TRBD1. Losses at the gene ends were 1 base for V and 3 bases for J; bases not matched to a gene: 5. This CDR3 spans 16 amino acids. Germline loops: CDR1 SGHTA, CDR2 FQGNSA. The DNA of the CDR3 is TGTGCCAGCAGCTTAGATGGGACAGGGGGGAACTACGAGCAGTACTTC. Translated: CASSLDGTGGNYEQYF.

The V call is TRBV5-1, the J call TRBJ2-3; 8 bases match TRBD1. Germline-derived CDR1 and CDR2 are SGHRS and YFSETQ. CDR3 length: 15 residues. The ends lost 0 bases at V and 1 base at J; junction bases unmatched: 1. The CDR3 nucleotides read TGCGCCAGCAGCTTGGCGGACAGGGGCACAGATACGCAGTATTTT. This gives the protein CASSLADRGTDTQYF.

This rearrangement joins TRBV10-1 to TRBJ2-4; TRBD2 agrees at 11 bases. Germline CDR1 is WNHNN and CDR2 is SYGVQD (reference sequence). The CDR3 contains 17 residues. Trimming at V came to 0 bases and at J to 3 bases, leaving 4 bases not matched to a gene. In DNA, the CDR3 is TGCGCCAGCAGTGAGTCGATACTAGCGGGAGACAAAAACATTCAGTACTTC. Encoded protein: CASSESILAGDKNIQYF.

The rearrangement links TRBV4-3 to TRBJ1-4; D gene uncertain. V dropped 0 bases and J dropped 10 bases, with 6 bases sitting between them. Germline V gene sequence: CDR1 LGHNA, CDR2 YSLEER. The CDR3 is made up of 12 amino acids. CDR3 in DNA: TGCGCCAGCAGCCAAGATCTCCGAAAACTGTTTTTT. It encodes CASSQDLRKLFF.

This clone has just one count. V gene TRBV13 combines with J gene TRBJ1-1; D is unclear. The CDR3 runs to 14 residues. Trimming stripped 5 bases from V and 4 bases from J, with 14 bases between. Germline-derived CDR1 and CDR2 are PRHDT and FYEKMQ (reference sequence). CDR3 bases: TGTGCCAGCAGCCTCGCGGGTTGGGTCACTGAAGCTTTCTTT. Translating gives CASSLAGWVTEAFF. Full variable domain (missing parts from reference TRBV13 and TRBJ1-1): AAGVIQSPRHLIKEKRETATLKCYPIPRHDTVYWYQQGPGQDPQFLISFYEKMQSDKGSIPDRFSAQQFSDYHSELNMSSLELGDSALYFCASSLAGWVTEAFFGQGTRLTVV.

The chain couples TRBV27 to TRBJ2-3; 11 bases align to TRBD2. The V and J ends lost 6 bases and 3 bases, in that order; junction bases with no gene match: 5. There are 15 residues in the CDR3. Germline CDR1 is MNHEY and CDR2 is SMNVEV (reference sequence). This CDR3 is CASSRLAGRTDTQYF. For the CDR3, the DNA is TGTGCCAGCAGCCGACTAGCGGGGAGGACAGATACGCAGTATTTT.

The genes are TRBV5-6 and TRBJ1-2, with a tentative D call TRBD1 (6 bases). The V gene's germline CDR1 is SGHDT and CDR2 YYEEEE. Trimming took 4 bases from V and 4 from J, leaving 8 bases between them. There are 12 residues in the CDR3. CDR3 sequence: CASSGGLYGYTF. The CDR3 coding sequence is TGTGCCAGCAGCGGGGGGCTCTATGGCTACACCTTC.

V and J are TRBV19 and TRBJ2-1; the D gene could be TRBD1 or TRBD2 (5 bases each). This CDR3 has 15 residues. Germline V gene sequence: CDR1 LNHDA, CDR2 SQIVND (reference sequence). Trimming removed 3 bases from V and 9 bases from J, with 18 bases in between. The CDR3 DNA reads as TGTGCCAGTAGTATTTCGGGGCAGGTCATAAGTGAGCAGTTCTTC. Translating gives CASSISGQVISEQFF. Together with reference TRBV19 and TRBJ2-1, the CDR3 gives the full variable domain: DGGITQSPKYLFRKEGQNVTLSCEQNLNHDAMYWYRQDPGQGLRLIYYSQIVNDFQKGDIAEGYSVSREKKESFPLTVTSAQKNPTAFYLCASSISGQVISEQFFGPGTRLTVL.

The DNA of the CDR3 is TGTGCCAGCTCACTAGGGCAGAACACTGAAGCTTTCTTT. Protein: CASSLGQNTEAFF. This chain uses TRBV18 with TRBJ1-1; D not certain. Trimming took 4 bases from V and 1 from J, leaving 7 bases between them. The CDR3 totals 13 residues. CDR1 KGHSH and CDR2 LQKENI come from the germline V gene. Supplemented by reference TRBV18 and TRBJ1-1, the full variable domain reads NAGVMQNPRHLVRRRGQEARLRCSPMKGHSHVYWYRQLPEEGLKFMVYLQKENIIDESGMPKERFSAEFPKEGPSILRIQQVVRGDSAAYFCASSLGQNTEAFFGQGTRLTVV.

The gene calls are TRBV30 and TRBJ1-1, with D hard to call. V was clipped by 0 bases and J by 4 bases, with 6 bases between them. The CDR3 loop spans 12 amino acids. The germline CDR1 and CDR2 sequences are GTSNPN and SVGIG (reference sequence). CDR3 nucleotides: TGTGCCTGGAGTGTACAACCCACTGAAGCTTTCTTT. Translating it yields CAWSVQPTEAFF.

This rearrangement joins TRBV9 to TRBJ2-2, with 7 bases that match TRBD1. The germline V gene encodes CDR1 SGDLS and CDR2 YYNGEE. The CDR3 has 15 residues. J was trimmed by 3 bases and V by 0 bases; bases with no gene match: 2. This CDR3 reads CASSVGQGDTGELFF. DNA of the CDR3: TGTGCCAGCAGCGTAGGACAGGGTGACACCGGGGAGCTGTTTTTT.

This chain connects TRBV27 to TRBJ1-1; TRBD1 agrees at 8 bases. After removal of 6 bases from V and 6 bases from J, the junction contained 12 bases not matched to a gene. In germline, CDR1 is MNHEY, CDR2 SMNVEV (reference sequence). This CDR3 is 15 amino acids long. CDR3 sequence: CASRLTGQGGAEAFF. The CDR3 DNA is TGTGCCAGCAGACTTACCGGACAGGGTGGAGCTGAAGCTTTCTTT.

The chain recombines TRBV5-1 with TRBJ1-1; D gene unclear. The CDR3 is made up of 14 amino acids. V was clipped by 1 base and J by 5 bases, with 12 bases between them. Germline V gives CDR1 SGHRS, CDR2 YFSETQ. CDR3 in amino acids: CASSLTTLGTEAFF. The DNA of the CDR3 is TGCGCCAGCAGCTTGACGACGTTGGGTACTGAAGCTTTCTTT.

A word on this clone: At one end the junction does not follow the germline gene, possibly because of a read error. The V gene is TRBV18, the J gene TRBJ2-7; TRBD1 aligns across 9 bases. The CDR3 is made up of 14 amino acids. CDR1 and CDR2 (germline): KGHSH, LQKENI. CDR3 amino acids: CASSPRTGAYEQYF. The CDR3 region has the DNA TGTGCCAGTTCACCACGGACAGGGGCCTACGAGCAGTACTTC.

The chain combines TRBV2 with TRBJ1-1; D gene uncertain. Trimming took 6 bases from V and 1 from J, leaving 12 bases between them. This CDR3 comprises 14 residues. From germline, CDR1 is SNHLY and CDR2 FYNNEI. The CDR3 nucleotides read TGTGCCAGCAGCATACAGAGGTGGAACACTGAAGCTTTCTTT. This sequence encodes CASSIQRWNTEAFF. Full variable domain (remainder filled in from reference TRBV2 and TRBJ1-1): EPEVTQTPSHQVTQMGQEVILRCVPISNHLYFYWYRQILGQKVEFLVSFYNNEISEKSEIFDDQFSVERPDGSNFTLKIRSTKLEDSAMYFCASSIQRWNTEAFFGQGTRLTVV.

The chain uses TRBV30 and TRBJ1-5, with D possibly matching TRBD1 (5 bases). Germline values: CDR1 GTSNPN, CDR2 SVGIG (reference sequence). Trimming removed 0 bases from V and 7 bases from J, with 16 bases in between. This CDR3 contains 15 residues. The CDR3 bases are TGTGCCTGGAGTGTGAAAGGTCCGGGGGGGCAGCCCCAGCATTTT. The encoded protein is CAWSVKGPGGQPQHF.

This chain links TRBV2 with TRBJ1-1; D gene uncertain. Germline V gene lookup returns CDR1 SNHLY and CDR2 FYNNEI. CDR3 length: 14 amino acids. V lost 2 bases and J lost 0, with 7 bases in between. CDR3 sequence: CASSEKGMNTEAFF. In nucleotides, the CDR3 is TGTGCCAGCAGTGAAAAGGGAATGAACACTGAAGCTTTCTTT. The full variable domain, in which reference TRBV2 and TRBJ1-1 provide the parts outside the CDR3, is EPEVTQTPSHQVTQMGQEVILRCVPISNHLYFYWYRQILGQKVEFLVSFYNNEISEKSEIFDDQFSVERPDGSNFTLKIRSTKLEDSAMYFCASSEKGMNTEAFFGQGTRLTVV.

The chain joins TRBV4-1 to TRBJ2-7; 8 nucleotides match TRBD2. The length of the CDR3 is 15 residues. The ends lost 0 bases at V and 3 bases at J; junction bases unmatched: 4. CDR1 and CDR2 (germline): MGHRA, YSYEKL. CDR3: CASSQESGSGYEQYF. DNA of the CDR3: TGCGCCAGCAGCCAAGAGAGCGGGAGCGGCTACGAGCAGTACTTC.